The 9 T cell receptor beta chains below all came from one sample that was sequenced in a study of blood T cell repertoires in COVID-19. Sequencing was performed with immunoSEQ multiplex PCR; in TCRdb, only in-frame clones are kept and a portion is missing. The sample lists some 340,000 clones; over 75% were seen once. Sequenced: PBMCs or T cells enriched from blood (not recorded which). The origin of the receptors is a woman aged 25 to 39 who had recovered from COVID-19.

In its sample, this clone was seen once. The chain employs TRBV28 and TRBJ2-5; D possibly corresponds to TRBD2 (7 bases). Germline CDR1 MDHEN, CDR2 SYDVKM. V was cut by 3 bases and J by 5 bases, with 13 bases left in between. This CDR3 is 14 amino acids long. DNA of the CDR3: TGTGCCAGCAGTTTCCGGGGGGCCGGGGAGACCCAGTACTTC. Protein: CASSFRGAGETQYF. The whole variable domain, remainder taken from reference TRBV28 and TRBJ2-5, is DVKVTQSSRYLVKRTGEKVFLECVQDMDHENMFWYRQDPGLGLRLIYFSYDVKMKEKGDIPEGYSVSREKKERFSLILESASTNQTSMYLCASSFRGAGETQYFGPGTRLLVL.

The chain is built from TRBV7-9 and TRBJ1-2; a weak D match, TRBD1 (6 bases). The V gene's germline CDR1 is SEHNR and CDR2 FQNEAQ (reference sequence). The ends were cut back, 5 bases at V and 6 bases at J, with 19 bases in the middle. The CDR3 has 15 amino acids. CDR3: CASSLRRGRGDGYTF. The CDR3 coding sequence is TGTGCCAGCAGCCTTCGTCGTGGCAGGGGAGATGGCTACACCTTC.

The chain recombines TRBV5-1 with TRBJ1-5; D is ambiguous. The CDR3 sequence is 15 residues long. The ends were cut back, 7 bases at V and 9 bases at J, with 23 bases in the middle. Germline loops: CDR1 SGHRS, CDR2 YFSETQ. Here the CDR3 reads CASPTRTGLVGPQHF. CDR3 bases: TGCGCCAGCCCTACTCGCACGGGTCTTGTTGGGCCCCAGCATTTT.

V usage is TRBV20-1 and J usage is TRBJ2-2; possible D gene TRBD1, 5 bases. Germline lookup yields CDR1 DFQATT and CDR2 SNEGSKA (reference sequence). The CDR3 sequence is 18 residues long. Trimming pared 3 bases from V and 4 bases from J, leaving 24 bases between. This chain's CDR3 is CSASIIGGREGSTGELFF. The CDR3 DNA sequence: TGCAGTGCTAGTATTATCGGTGGCAGGGAAGGATCCACCGGGGAGCTGTTTTTT.

The V gene is TRBV6-2 or TRBV6-3, the J gene TRBJ2-7; TRBD2 agrees at 10 bases. Germline V lookup: CDR1 MNHEY, CDR2 SVGEGT. The CDR3 sequence is 16 residues long. V was clipped by 2 bases and J by 3 bases; unmatched bases: 7. The CDR3 DNA sequence: TGTGCCAGCAGTTACCGACTAGCGGGCCCAGTCTACGAGCAGTACTTC. It is translated as CASSYRLAGPVYEQYF.

V usage is TRBV12-3 or TRBV12-4 and J usage is TRBJ1-2, with D uncertain. The length of the CDR3 is 13 residues. V dropped 2 bases and J dropped 4 bases, with 8 bases sitting between them. The CDR3 protein is CASSLIGVYGYTF. The CDR3 coding sequence is TGTGCCAGCAGTTTAATCGGGGTCTATGGCTACACCTTC.

The chain joins TRBV25-1 to TRBJ2-3, with a tentative D call TRBD1 (5 bases). The germline V gene has CDR1 MGHDK and CDR2 SYGVNS. Trimming took 5 bases from V and 7 from J, leaving 10 bases between them. This CDR3 spans 12 amino acids. The CDR3 loop reads CASSQGVYTQYF. CDR3 bases: TGTGCCAGCAGTCAAGGGGTGTATACGCAGTATTTT.

This clone was seen just once. J is TRBJ1-2 and V is TRBV12-3 or TRBV12-4; D is unclear. V was trimmed by 4 bases and J by 3 bases, leaving 9 bases between them. The CDR3 is made up of 13 amino acids. CDR3 in DNA: TGTGCCAGCAGTTACGGAGCAGACTATGGCTACACCTTC. It yields the protein CASSYGADYGYTF.

The chain couples TRBV6-5 to TRBJ1-2; D may be TRBD1 (5 bases). The germline V gene encodes CDR1 MNHEY and CDR2 SVGAGI. The CDR3 sequence is 14 residues long. V lost 6 bases and J 7 bases, leaving 18 bases between the germline ends. The CDR3 sequence: CASSLTGGARGYTF. The CDR3 nucleotides are TGTGCCAGCAGCCTGACGGGGGGTGCGCGTGGCTACACCTTC.